This entry is about one TCR beta chain. These data originate in a study of blood T cell repertoires in COVID-19. About the study: Nucleic acid was either cDNA or gDNA, and it came from T cells, B-cell-depleted T cells, or PBMCs.

Clones were sequenced by immunoSEQ multiplex PCR, and TCRdb holds only the in-frame ones, with some missing. The sample has 350,000 to 450,000 clones, around 87% seen once. The material sequenced was peripheral blood. The TCR originated in a woman aged 60-75 years with COVID-19, enrolled during active disease.

This chain's CDR3 is CASSLVPPGRTEAFF. For the CDR3, the DNA is TGTGCCAGCAGCCTCGTTCCTCCGGGGAGGACTGAAGCTTTCTTT. The chain joins TRBV28 to TRBJ1-1; D unclear. Germline V CDR1 and CDR2: MDHEN, SYDVKM. Trimming took off 6 bases at V and 5 bases at J, with 19 bases between the two ends. CDR3 length: 15 residues.